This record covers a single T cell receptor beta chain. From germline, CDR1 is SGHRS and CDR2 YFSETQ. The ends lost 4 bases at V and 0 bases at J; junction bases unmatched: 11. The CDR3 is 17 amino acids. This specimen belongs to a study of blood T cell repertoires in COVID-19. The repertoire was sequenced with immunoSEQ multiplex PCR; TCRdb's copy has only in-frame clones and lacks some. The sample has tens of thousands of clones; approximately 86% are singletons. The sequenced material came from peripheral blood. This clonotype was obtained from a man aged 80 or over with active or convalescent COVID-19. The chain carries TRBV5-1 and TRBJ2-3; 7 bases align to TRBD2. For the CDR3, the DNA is TGCGCCAGCAGCCAAGGACCCGGCGGGGGTAGCACAGATACGCAGTATTTT. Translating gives CASSQGPGGGSTDTQYF.